These 23 T cell receptor beta chains originate from one sample sequenced in a study of OX40 agonist ivuxolimab in advanced cancers. Only in-frame clones appear in the TCRdb table, and some are missing; sequencing was by immunoSEQ multiplex PCR. The profile covers 70,000 to 95,000 clones, with about 85% appearing a single time and 1% to 1.3% taken by the ten largest. The specimen comprised CD4+ or CD8+ T cells sorted from blood, sampled in a trial of the OX40 agonist ivuxolimab. Receptors were obtained from an adult with an advanced solid tumor such as melanoma, head and neck, liver or kidney cancer.

This clone appeared once. This chain links TRBV5-6 with TRBJ2-3; possibly TRBD2 for D (5 bases). V shed 0 bases and J shed 2 bases, with 13 bases lying between them. In germline, CDR1 is SGHDT, CDR2 YYEEEE. The CDR3 length is 16 residues. CDR3 nucleotide sequence: TGTGCCAGCAGCTTGGAGGCGCGGGCGTTCACAGATACGCAGTATTTT. Translation gives CASSLEARAFTDTQYF.

The chain uses TRBV11-2 and TRBJ1-2; 8 bases align to TRBD1. The CDR3 totals 16 residues. Germline V gene sequence: CDR1 SGHAT, CDR2 FQNNGV. Trimming removed 0 bases from V and 8 bases from J; junction bases left unmatched: 11. CDR3 residues: CASSLDRARTGQGYTF. The CDR3 nucleotides read TGTGCCAGCAGCTTAGATCGCGCCCGGACAGGGCAGGGCTACACCTTC. The full variable domain, with the rest looked up from reference TRBV11-2 and TRBJ1-2, is EAGVAQSPRYKIIEKRQSVAFWCNPISGHATLYWYQQILGQGPKLLIQFQNNGVVDDSQLPKDRFSAERLKGVDSTLKIQPAKLEDSAVYLCASSLDRARTGQGYTFGSGTRLTVV.

V usage is TRBV7-2 and J usage is TRBJ2-3; the D gene is possibly TRBD1 (5 bases). Trimming removed 5 bases at V and 0 bases at J, with 9 bases between. Germline CDR1 and CDR2: SGHTA and FQGNSA. The CDR3 runs to 14 residues. Here the CDR3 reads CASSLRQSTDTQYF. CDR3 DNA sequence: TGTGCCAGCAGCCTCAGACAGAGCACAGATACGCAGTATTTT.

This clone appeared a few times. The rearrangement joins TRBV7-2 to TRBJ1-2, with no clear D. The CDR3 spans 13 residues. Looked up from germline, CDR1 is SGHTA and CDR2 is FQGNSA. V was shortened by 6 bases and J by 8 bases, with 16 bases between the two germline ends. The CDR3, as DNA: TGTGCCAGCAGAAAACAAGAGCTTGAAGGCTACACCTTC. It yields the protein CASRKQELEGYTF. Full variable domain (outside the CDR3, taken from reference TRBV7-2 and TRBJ1-2): GAGVSQSPSNKVTEKGKDVELRCDPISGHTALYWYRQSLGQGLEFLIYFQGNSAPDKSGLPSDRFSAERTGGSVSTLTIQRTQQEDSAVYLCASRKQELEGYTFGSGTRLTVV.

The rearrangement links TRBV7-9 to TRBJ1-1, with 9 bases that match TRBD1. CDR1 is SEHNR, CDR2 FQNEAQ, per germline (reference sequence). The CDR3 extends over 16 amino acids. V shed 5 bases, J shed 4 bases, and the junction held 11 bases outside the gene matches. Here the CDR3 reads CASSPWTGVVGTEAFF. The CDR3 region has the DNA TGTGCCAGCAGCCCTTGGACAGGGGTTGTGGGCACTGAAGCTTTCTTT.

The chain combines TRBV7-2 with TRBJ2-2, with D possibly being TRBD1 (6 bases). V dropped 5 bases and J dropped 1 base, with 14 bases sitting between them. Germline-derived CDR1 and CDR2 are SGHTA and FQGNSA. The CDR3 consists of 16 residues. CDR3 coding DNA: TGTGCCAGCAGCCCCCAGGGGATATGGAACACCGGGGAGCTGTTTTTT. This codes for CASSPQGIWNTGELFF.

This clone occurred a few times. This chain connects TRBV4-3 to TRBJ1-2, with D unresolved. This CDR3 spans 16 amino acids. The V gene's germline CDR1 is LGHNA and CDR2 YSLEER. V shed 0 bases and J shed 3 bases, with 14 bases lying between them. The CDR3 region is CASSQELRNNYYGYTF. CDR3 nucleotides: TGCGCCAGCAGCCAAGAGTTAAGGAACAACTACTATGGCTACACCTTC.

This clone turned up a few times. The chain employs TRBV10-3 and TRBJ1-5; D gene uncertain. The V end lost 4 bases, the J end lost 6 bases, and 7 bases lay between the germline ends. Germline V gene data show CDR1 as ENHRY and CDR2 as SYGVKD. This CDR3 is 12 amino acids long. CDR3 sequence (DNA): TGTGCCATCAGTGGATGGGCTCAGCCCCAGCATTTT. This translates into CAISGWAQPQHF.

The chain combines TRBV7-2 with TRBJ1-2, with D tentatively TRBD1 (5 bases). V lost 3 bases to trimming and J lost 0 bases, with 11 bases between them. The CDR3 is made up of 15 amino acids. In germline, CDR1 is SGHTA, CDR2 FQGNSA. The chain's CDR3 is CASSFTGRANYGYTF. CDR3 nucleotides: TGTGCCAGCAGCTTTACAGGCCGAGCTAACTATGGCTACACCTTC.

The chain employs TRBV7-3 and TRBJ1-1; 7 nucleotides agree with TRBD1. The ends lost 2 bases at V and 5 bases at J; junction bases unmatched: 17. Germline assignment: CDR1 SGHTA and CDR2 FQGTGA. This CDR3 contains 18 residues. The CDR3 coding sequence is TGTGCCAGCAGCTTAGGTGGGACAGCCTCTGGGGCCATAACTGAAGCTTTCTTT. Its protein is CASSLGGTASGAITEAFF.

The chain links TRBV11-2 to TRBJ2-1, with 11 bases that match TRBD2. This CDR3 comprises 13 residues. In germline, CDR1 is SGHAT, CDR2 FQNNGV. Trimming at V came to 5 bases and at J to 10 bases, leaving 4 bases not matched to a gene. CDR3 in amino acids: CASSVSSGGEQFF. The CDR3, as DNA: TGTGCCAGCAGCGTTTCTAGCGGGGGGGAGCAGTTCTTC.

V is TRBV6-6 and J is TRBJ2-3; D perhaps matches TRBD1 (5 bases). V was clipped by 0 bases and J by 5 bases, with 9 bases between them. The CDR3 totals 14 residues. Germline lookup yields CDR1 MNHNY and CDR2 SVGAGI (reference sequence). CDR3 nucleotides: TGTGCCAGCAGTTACTCGCAGGGTGGAGATACGCAGTATTTT. Encoded protein: CASSYSQGGDTQYF.

The chain couples TRBV7-2 to TRBJ1-4; the D is unclear. Germline V CDR1 and CDR2: SGHTA, FQGNSA. The CDR3 has 13 amino acids. With 7 bases removed from V and 2 bases from J, the gap between germline ends came to 8 bases. The CDR3 loop reads CASTSRTNEKLFF. The CDR3 nucleotides are TGTGCCAGCACCTCGCGGACTAATGAAAAACTGTTTTTT.

The chain employs TRBV25-1 and TRBJ2-1; TRBD2 is a possible D gene (5 bases). The ends were cut back, 2 bases at V and 2 bases at J, with 7 bases in the middle. Germline V gene sequence: CDR1 MGHDK, CDR2 SYGVNS. CDR3 length: 14 amino acids. The CDR3 nucleotides are TGTGCCAGCAGTGAACGGGGAGCCTACAATGAGCAGTTCTTC. Protein: CASSERGAYNEQFF.

The chain carries TRBV7-6 and TRBJ2-2; D possibly uses TRBD1 or TRBD2 (5 bases each). V was clipped by 5 bases and J by 5 bases, with 9 bases between them. The CDR3 loop spans 13 amino acids. From germline, CDR1 is SGHVS and CDR2 FNYEAQ. CDR3 in amino acids: CASSPRGTGELFF. The CDR3 DNA is TGTGCCAGCAGCCCGAGGGGAACCGGGGAGCTGTTTTTT.

This sequence joins TRBV6-6 and TRBJ1-5; D remains ambiguous. Trimming removed 6 bases at V and 6 bases at J, with 12 bases between. Germline lookup yields CDR1 MNHNY and CDR2 SVGAGI (reference sequence). The CDR3 runs to 13 residues. In nucleotides, the CDR3 is TGTGCCAGCAGCCCCCAGACTTCTCAGCCCCAGCATTTT. This translates into CASSPQTSQPQHF.

V is TRBV6-1 and J is TRBJ1-2; TRBD1 matches 8 bases. The CDR3 consists of 13 residues. Germline CDR1 and CDR2: MNHNS and SASEGT. V trimming: 7 bases; J trimming: 8 bases; junction bases outside the gene matches: 9. CDR3 in DNA: TGTGCCAGCAAAGTGGGACAGGTAGGAGGCTACACCTTC. It specifies CASKVGQVGGYTF.

The chain couples TRBV7-3 to TRBJ1-5; the match to TRBD1 covers 8 bases. Germline V gene lookup returns CDR1 SGHTA and CDR2 FQGTGA. This CDR3 is 15 amino acids long. V shed 4 bases, J shed 0 bases, and the junction held 2 bases outside the gene matches. The CDR3 nucleotides read TGTGCCAGCAGCTCGACAGGGGATAGCAATCAGCCCCAGCATTTT. Its translation is CASSSTGDSNQPQHF.

The chain combines TRBV4-2 with TRBJ2-1, with TRBD2 matching 14 bases. V lost 4 bases to trimming and J lost 8 bases; unmatched junction nucleotides: 16. Germline lookup yields CDR1 LGHNA and CDR2 YNFKEQ. CDR3 length: 19 residues. CDR3 DNA: TGTGCCAGCAGCCTTCACGCCGCCGGGACTAGCGGGGGCCGGGATGAGCAGTTCTTC. Its translation is CASSLHAAGTSGGRDEQFF.

The rearrangement joins TRBV7-2 to TRBJ2-1; tentatively, D is TRBD2 (6 bases). The CDR3 sequence is 14 residues long. Germline V CDR1 and CDR2: SGHTA, FQGNSA. The ends were cut back, 6 bases at V and 5 bases at J, with 14 bases in the middle. CDR3 sequence reads: CASRVPGVNNEQFF. In nucleotides, the CDR3 is TGTGCCAGCAGAGTCCCGGGGGTAAACAATGAGCAGTTCTTC.

The gene calls are TRBV18 and TRBJ2-3; 10 bases line up with TRBD2. The CDR3 spans 15 residues. The V segment lost 2 bases and the J segment 3 bases; nucleotides outside the gene matches: 2. Germline loops: CDR1 KGHSH, CDR2 LQKENI. CDR3 DNA: TGTGCCAGCTCACCATCTAGCGGGGGTACAGATACGCAGTATTTT. Amino acid sequence: CASSPSSGGTDTQYF.

CDR3 bases: TGCAGTGCCGGGGACTTATCTGAGCAGTTCTTC. This translates into CSAGDLSEQFF. The J gene is TRBJ2-1, the V gene TRBV20-1; D may be TRBD2 (6 bases). The V gene's germline CDR1 is DFQATT and CDR2 SNEGSKA (reference sequence). V was cut by 6 bases and J by 9 bases, with 12 bases left in between. The CDR3 contains 11 residues.

The genes are TRBV10-3 and TRBJ2-3, with TRBD2 identical over 8 bases. Germline-derived CDR1 and CDR2 are ENHRY and SYGVKD. After removal of 11 bases from V and 6 bases from J, the junction contained 10 bases not matched to a gene. The CDR3 runs 13 residues. CDR3 residues: CAGKSGGRDTQYF. In DNA, the CDR3 is TGTGCCGGCAAATCGGGGGGGCGGGATACGCAGTATTTT.